The 32 T cell receptor beta chains below were found in one sample sequenced in a study of blood T cell repertoires in COVID-19. Assay: immunoSEQ multiplex PCR; the TCRdb copy retains only in-frame clones and omits some. The data hold more than 150,000 clones, with roughly 87% observed a single time. The sequenced sample was PBMCs or T cells enriched from blood (not recorded which). These receptors came from a woman aged 45-65 years who had recovered from COVID-19.

The chain is built from TRBV2 and TRBJ1-3, with 7 bases lining up with TRBD1. With V trimmed by 6 bases and J by 1 base, 3 bases remained unmatched. Germline V gene sequence: CDR1 SNHLY, CDR2 FYNNEI. This CDR3 comprises 14 residues. The CDR3 is CASSNRGSGNTIYF. The CDR3 DNA sequence: TGTGCCAGCAGCAACAGGGGATCTGGAAACACCATATATTTT.

The chain joins TRBV19 to TRBJ2-7; 7 bases fit TRBD1. Germline assignment: CDR1 LNHDA and CDR2 SQIVND (reference sequence). This CDR3 has 13 residues. After removal of 6 bases from V and 2 bases from J, the junction contained 4 bases not matched to a gene. The CDR3 reads CASRRQGAYEQYF. The CDR3 nucleotides are TGTGCCAGTAGGCGGCAGGGGGCCTACGAGCAGTACTTC.

The chain uses TRBV7-9 and TRBJ2-7; D is possibly TRBD2 (6 bases). CDR3 size: 15 residues. V lost 5 bases to trimming and J lost 0 bases, with 14 bases between them. Germline CDR1 is SEHNR and CDR2 is FQNEAQ (reference sequence). CDR3 DNA: TGTGCCAGCAGCCCCTCAACGGGAGTCTCCTACGAGCAGTACTTC. It specifies CASSPSTGVSYEQYF.

V usage is TRBV19 and J usage is TRBJ1-1, with 8 bases that match TRBD1. After removal of 3 bases from V and 4 bases from J, the junction contained 7 bases not matched to a gene. Germline-derived CDR1 and CDR2 are LNHDA and SQIVND (reference sequence). The CDR3 runs to 15 residues. The CDR3 region has the DNA TGTGCCAGTAGTATGGACAGGGATCGTGGCACTGAAGCTTTCTTT. It encodes CASSMDRDRGTEAFF. Together with reference TRBV19 and TRBJ1-1, the CDR3 gives the full variable domain: DGGITQSPKYLFRKEGQNVTLSCEQNLNHDAMYWYRQDPGQGLRLIYYSQIVNDFQKGDIAEGYSVSREKKESFPLTVTSAQKNPTAFYLCASSMDRDRGTEAFFGQGTRLTVV.

The chain combines TRBV4-2 with TRBJ2-7; maybe TRBD2 (7 bases). The CDR3 extends over 18 amino acids. V lost 0 bases to trimming and J lost 4 bases, with 22 bases between them. Per the germline V gene, CDR1 is LGHNA and CDR2 is YNFKEQ. In DNA form, the CDR3 reads TGTGCCAGCAGCCAAGAGGTTTGGGGCATCGGGGGGCAATACGAGCAGTACTTC. Its translation: CASSQEVWGIGGQYEQYF.

CDR3 nucleotide sequence: TGTGCCAGCAGTTTATACCCCCAGCGGGAGCATTTAAATGAGCAGTTCTTC. Protein product: CASSLYPQREHLNEQFF. V gene TRBV27 combines with J gene TRBJ2-1; 8 bases agree with TRBD2. CDR1 and CDR2 (germline): MNHEY, SMNVEV (reference sequence). Trimming took 1 base from V and 7 from J; bases not matched to a gene: 12. The CDR3 contains 17 residues.

The J gene is TRBJ1-2, the V gene TRBV19; possible D gene TRBD1, 5 bases. CDR1 is LNHDA and CDR2 is SQIVND in the germline V gene (reference sequence). V gave up 6 bases and J gave up 1 base, with 12 bases separating them. The CDR3 extends over 14 amino acids. The CDR3 bases are TGTGCCAGTAGCTCACCACAGGATAACTATGGCTACACCTTC. This gives the protein CASSSPQDNYGYTF.

This clone came up once. The chain carries TRBV5-4 and TRBJ2-1; 7 bases align to TRBD1. Unmatched junction bases numbered 8, after V lost 2 bases and J lost 6 bases. CDR3 length equals 15 residues. CDR1 is SGHNT and CDR2 is YYREEE in the germline V gene (reference sequence). DNA of the CDR3: TGTGCCAGCAGCTTCACAGGGGCAAGGCTCAATGAGCAGTTCTTC. As protein: CASSFTGARLNEQFF.

The V and J genes are TRBV6-5 and TRBJ1-5; 7 positions agree with TRBD1. Germline V gives CDR1 MNHEY, CDR2 SVGAGI. J gave up 2 bases and V 5 bases, and 6 bases lay outside the gene matches. The CDR3 is made up of 15 amino acids. The CDR3 loop reads CASSLDRVGNQPQHF. The CDR3 DNA is TGTGCCAGCAGTCTCGACAGGGTTGGCAATCAGCCCCAGCATTTT.

A single count supports this clone. The CDR3 region is CAISDSITYNEQFF. In nucleotides, the CDR3 is TGTGCCATCAGTGACTCGATTACTTACAATGAGCAGTTCTTC. This chain links TRBV10-3 with TRBJ2-1; D unresolved. Trimming left V 3 bases short and J 4 bases short, with 10 bases between. The germline V gene encodes CDR1 ENHRY and CDR2 SYGVKD. The CDR3 is made up of 14 amino acids.

This sequence joins TRBV5-5 and TRBJ1-6; weak D call: TRBD1 (6 bases). The CDR3 consists of 15 residues. The V gene lost 0 bases and the J gene lost 5 bases, with 9 bases spanning the gap. Germline V gene sequence: CDR1 SGHKS, CDR2 YYEKEE (reference sequence). The CDR3, as DNA: TGTGCCAGCAGCTTGGAGGACAGACATAATTCACCCCTCCACTTT. Residues: CASSLEDRHNSPLHF.

A word on this clone: At the DNA level, this CDR3 is encoded by other sequences in the same sample as well. The chain's CDR3 is CASSIGRANTEAFF. For the CDR3, the DNA is TGTGCCAGTAGTATAGGGAGAGCCAACACTGAAGCTTTCTTT. The chain links TRBV19 to TRBJ1-1; D not resolved. The germline gives CDR1 LNHDA, CDR2 SQIVND (reference sequence). Between the trimmed V and J ends, which lost 1 base and 2 bases, there was a span of 8 bases. The CDR3 contains 14 residues.

As DNA, the CDR3 is TGTGCCAGCAGCTTAGGCGCGGGGACTGAAGCTTTCTTT. It specifies CASSLGAGTEAFF. This sequence joins TRBV7-3 and TRBJ1-1; D remains ambiguous. The germline V and J ends were trimmed by 2 bases and 5 bases, with 9 bases remaining between them. The CDR3 spans 13 residues. Germline V lookup: CDR1 SGHTA, CDR2 FQGTGA.

This chain's CDR3 is CASSLTGQVILAEAFF. The DNA of the CDR3 is TGTGCCAGCAGCCTCACAGGACAGGTTATTCTGGCTGAAGCTTTCTTT. The V and J genes are TRBV28 and TRBJ1-1, with 7 bases aligning to TRBD1. CDR3 length equals 16 residues. Per germline, CDR1 MDHEN and CDR2 SYDVKM. The V gene end was trimmed by 6 bases and the J gene end by 6 bases; junction bases not matched to a gene: 16. The full variable domain, with the rest looked up from reference TRBV28 and TRBJ1-1, is DVKVTQSSRYLVKRTGEKVFLECVQDMDHENMFWYRQDPGLGLRLIYFSYDVKMKEKGDIPEGYSVSREKKERFSLILESASTNQTSMYLCASSLTGQVILAEAFFGQGTRLTVV.

This chain joins TRBV5-1 and TRBJ2-5; 8 bases fit TRBD1. Losses at the gene ends were 4 bases for V and 2 bases for J; bases not matched to a gene: 4. CDR3 length: 14 residues. CDR1 and CDR2 (germline): SGHRS, YFSETQ. CDR3 sequence reads: CASSLGTGQETQYF. CDR3 coding DNA: TGCGCCAGCAGCCTCGGGACAGGTCAAGAGACCCAGTACTTC.

This rearrangement joins TRBV6-5 to TRBJ2-2; D is possibly TRBD2 (5 bases). V shed 6 bases and J shed 3 bases, with 11 bases lying between them. Germline loops: CDR1 MNHEY, CDR2 SVGAGI. The CDR3 length is 14 residues. Here the CDR3 DNA reads TGTGCCAGCAGACGCACAGCGGACACCGGGGAGCTGTTTTTT. It yields the protein CASRRTADTGELFF.

This rearrangement joins TRBV4-3 to TRBJ1-6; perhaps TRBD1 as D (5 bases). Per germline, CDR1 LGHNA and CDR2 YSLEER. The CDR3 sequence is 14 residues long. Trimming shortened V by 0 bases and J by 7 bases, and 7 bases separated the two germline ends. The CDR3 coding sequence is TGCGCCAGCAGCCAAGATACAGGCAATTCACCCCTCCACTTT. It is translated as CASSQDTGNSPLHF.

The chain uses TRBV5-1 and TRBJ2-3, with D unresolved. The CDR3 covers 16 residues. CDR1 is SGHRS and CDR2 is YFSETQ in the germline V gene. The V end lost 1 base, the J end lost 1 base, and 13 bases lay between the germline ends. The CDR3 nucleotides read TGCGCCAGCAGCTTGTCCATGGCAGTACGCACAGATACGCAGTATTTT. Protein product: CASSLSMAVRTDTQYF.

This clone was observed a single time. The chain has TRBV2 and TRBJ1-1; tentative D call: TRBD1 (5 bases). The ends were cut back, 5 bases at V and 1 base at J, with 8 bases in the middle. CDR1 is SNHLY and CDR2 is FYNNEI in the germline V gene. The CDR3 has 13 residues. The CDR3 spells CASSRDWNTEAFF. The DNA of the CDR3 is TGTGCCAGCAGTCGGGACTGGAACACTGAAGCTTTCTTT.

The CDR3 region is CARQGASYGYTF. The CDR3 bases are TGTGCCAGACAGGGGGCGAGCTATGGCTACACCTTC. The genes are TRBV30 and TRBJ1-2; 10 bases match TRBD1. The CDR3 length is 12 residues. In germline, CDR1 is GTSNPN, CDR2 SVGIG (reference sequence). Trimming removed 8 bases from V and 4 bases from J; junction bases left unmatched: 4.

The V and J genes are TRBV19 and TRBJ2-7; tentatively, D is TRBD1 (5 bases). CDR1 is LNHDA and CDR2 is SQIVND in the germline V gene (reference sequence). Trimming removed 5 bases from V and 3 bases from J, with 20 bases in between. This CDR3 has 16 residues. CDR3 amino acids: CASSPAAAGIGYEQYF. The CDR3 nucleotides are TGTGCCAGTAGTCCCGCCGCCGCAGGGATTGGCTACGAGCAGTACTTC.

This rearrangement joins TRBV19 to TRBJ2-3; D gene ambiguous. Germline CDR1 is LNHDA and CDR2 is SQIVND (reference sequence). V dropped 1 base and J dropped 2 bases, with 4 bases sitting between them. The CDR3 sequence is 13 residues long. The CDR3 DNA reads as TGTGCCAGTAGTATAGCCCTCACAGATACGCAGTATTTT. Amino acid sequence: CASSIALTDTQYF.

The table lists this clone with a count of one. This chain connects TRBV24-1 to TRBJ1-1; D possibly corresponds to TRBD1 (5 bases). Germline V CDR1 and CDR2: KGHDR, SFDVKD. V lost 4 bases and J 5 bases, leaving 13 bases between the germline ends. This CDR3 region has 14 residues. The CDR3 protein is CATSEGQGRTEAFF. The CDR3 DNA follows: TGTGCCACCAGTGAGGGGCAGGGAAGGACTGAAGCTTTCTTT.

This sequence joins TRBV20-1 and TRBJ2-1; no definite D call. The CDR3 has 11 amino acids. Germline V gives CDR1 DFQATT, CDR2 SNEGSKA (reference sequence). V gave up 5 bases and J gave up 13 bases, with 15 bases separating them. The chain's CDR3 is CSAEESRRQFF. The CDR3, as DNA: TGCAGTGCTGAAGAGTCGCGTCGACAGTTCTTC.

This clone came up once. This chain uses TRBV18 with TRBJ2-2; 9 positions match TRBD1. Germline CDR1 KGHSH, CDR2 LQKENI. Trimming took 6 bases from V and 4 from J; bases not matched to a gene: 9. CDR3 length: 16 amino acids. The CDR3 DNA reads as TGTGCCAGCTCCCACTCGGGACAGGGAGGCACCGGGGAGCTGTTTTTT. Amino acid sequence: CASSHSGQGGTGELFF.

This chain uses TRBV19 with TRBJ1-1, with D tentatively TRBD1 (5 bases). V lost 5 bases and J lost 0, with 10 bases in between. The CDR3 totals 14 residues. The V gene's germline CDR1 is LNHDA and CDR2 SQIVND (reference sequence). This CDR3 reads CASSSEQVNTEAFF. The DNA of the CDR3 is TGTGCCAGTAGTTCCGAACAGGTGAACACTGAAGCTTTCTTT.

The rearrangement joins TRBV3-1 (or the pseudogene TRBV3-2) to TRBJ2-3; tentatively, D is TRBD1 (5 bases). The germline gives CDR1 LGHDT, CDR2 YNNKEL (reference sequence). The CDR3 sequence is 14 residues long. V dropped 8 bases and J dropped 2 bases, with 14 bases sitting between them. The chain's CDR3 is CASRAYRNTDTQYF. The DNA of the CDR3 is TGTGCCAGCCGGGCGTACAGGAACACAGATACGCAGTATTTT.

The chain employs TRBV5-8 and TRBJ1-1; 8 bases map to TRBD1. Germline values: CDR1 SGHTS, CDR2 YDEGEE. The V segment lost 4 bases and the J segment 6 bases; nucleotides outside the gene matches: 14. The CDR3 is 16 residues long. CDR3 nucleotides: TGTGCCAGCAGCCTTGGACAGGGCGTCAGGTACGCTGAAGCTTTCTTT. This translates into CASSLGQGVRYAEAFF.

The chain combines TRBV18 with TRBJ1-2; 8 bases align to TRBD1. Germline V CDR1 and CDR2: KGHSH, LQKENI. Trimming cost V 6 bases and J 8 bases; bases outside gene matches: 14. This CDR3 contains 15 residues. CDR3 nucleotide sequence: TGTGCCAGCTCGCCTGACAGGGGCTTAGGAGGAGGCTACACCTTC. It encodes CASSPDRGLGGGYTF.

This clone was seen a handful of times. The rearrangement joins TRBV10-1 to TRBJ2-3; 9 bases align to TRBD2. The V gene's germline CDR1 is WNHNN and CDR2 SYGVQD (reference sequence). V was pared by 5 bases and J by 5 bases, with 11 bases of the junction left unmatched. The CDR3 extends over 16 amino acids. The CDR3 reads CASSRLSGSVGDTQYF. CDR3 DNA: TGCGCCAGCAGTCGACTTAGCGGGAGCGTCGGAGATACGCAGTATTTT.

This clone is a singleton in its sample. This chain connects TRBV5-6 to TRBJ2-1; D may be TRBD1 (6 bases). Trimming took off 3 bases at V and 8 bases at J, with 24 bases between the two ends. CDR3 size: 17 residues. In germline, CDR1 is SGHDT, CDR2 YYEEEE. CDR3: CASSSSLTGLAWDEQFF. The CDR3 nucleotides read TGTGCCAGCAGCTCCTCCCTGACAGGATTGGCTTGGGATGAGCAGTTCTTC. Combining the CDR3 with reference TRBV5-6 and TRBJ2-1 gives the whole variable domain DAGVTQSPTHLIKTRGQQVTLRCSPKSGHDTVSWYQQALGQGPQFIFQYYEEEERQRGNFPDRFSGHQFPNYSSELNVNALLLGDSALYLCASSSSLTGLAWDEQFFGPGTRLTVL.

The V call is TRBV7-8, the J call TRBJ1-2, with a possible D match to TRBD1 (5 bases). This CDR3 is built from 12 residues. Germline-derived CDR1 and CDR2 are SGHVS and FQNEAQ. Trimming pared 5 bases from V and 11 bases from J, leaving 15 bases between. CDR3 nucleotide sequence: TGTGCCAGCAGCCAACCAAGACAGACATACACCTTC. It translates to CASSQPRQTYTF.